A single sample is the source of the 28 T cell receptor beta chains below, sequenced in a study of cytomegalovirus exposure and HLA in healthy donors. The PCR used 60 Vbeta and 13 Jbeta primers. TCRdb's table, derived via immunoSEQ multiplex PCR, lists solely in-frame clones and lacks some. The repertoire table contains about 48,000 clones. Input material: PBMCs. The receptors come from a male donor in good health and CMV-seropositive.

This chain joins TRBV5-1 and TRBJ1-2; D gene uncertain. The length of the CDR3 is 15 residues. V lost 0 bases, J lost 3 bases, and 12 bases lay in between. The germline V gene has CDR1 SGHRS and CDR2 YFSETQ. The CDR3 spells CASSLGAGIYYGYTF. For the CDR3, the DNA is TGCGCCAGCAGCTTGGGGGCGGGAATCTACTATGGCTACACCTTC.

This chain links TRBV5-6 with TRBJ2-2, with 7 bases identical to TRBD1. J gave up 1 base and V 5 bases, and 5 bases lay outside the gene matches. The CDR3 has 15 residues. Germline assignment: CDR1 SGHDT and CDR2 YYEEEE. The CDR3 reads CASRSGQLNTGELFF. The CDR3 nucleotides are TGTGCCAGCAGGTCGGGACAGCTGAACACCGGGGAGCTGTTTTTT.

This chain connects TRBV5-1 to TRBJ1-1; D is unresolved. The CDR3 runs 12 residues. CDR1 is SGHRS and CDR2 is YFSETQ in the germline V gene. The V end lost 2 bases, the J end lost 4 bases, and 6 bases lay between the germline ends. CDR3 nucleotides: TGCGCCAGCAGCTTTTCGGGCACTGAAGCTTTCTTT. It codes for CASSFSGTEAFF.

The chain is built from TRBV6-5 and TRBJ1-2; D might be TRBD1 (5 bases). The CDR3 runs to 15 residues. The germline CDR1 and CDR2 sequences are MNHEY and SVGAGI. V shed 6 bases and J shed 5 bases, with 19 bases lying between them. The CDR3 loop is CASRASGDSGYGYTF. CDR3 DNA sequence: TGTGCCAGCAGGGCATCGGGGGACTCAGGTTATGGCTACACCTTC.

This chain uses TRBV4-2 with TRBJ2-1, with a tentative D call TRBD2 (6 bases). The CDR3 is made up of 15 amino acids. With 0 bases removed from V and 4 bases from J, the gap between germline ends came to 10 bases. Germline values: CDR1 LGHNA, CDR2 YNFKEQ. The chain's CDR3 is CASSQERDFYNEQFF. The CDR3, as DNA: TGTGCCAGCAGCCAAGAAAGGGACTTTTACAATGAGCAGTTCTTC.

V gene TRBV5-1 combines with J gene TRBJ2-2; 9 nucleotides match TRBD1. Germline assignment: CDR1 SGHRS and CDR2 YFSETQ. V was pared by 4 bases and J by 3 bases, with 7 bases of the junction left unmatched. CDR3 length: 16 residues. The CDR3 DNA reads as TGCGCCAGCAGCATGACAGGGGGGGTCGACACCGGGGAGCTGTTTTTT. Protein sequence: CASSMTGGVDTGELFF.

The chain is built from TRBV4-3 and TRBJ1-2, with unresolved D. This CDR3 region has 13 residues. Germline V gives CDR1 LGHNA, CDR2 YSLEER. The germline V and J ends were trimmed by 1 base and 8 bases, with 11 bases remaining between them. This CDR3 is CASSQGGGGGYTF. In DNA, the CDR3 is TGCGCCAGCAGCCAAGGGGGAGGCGGAGGCTACACCTTC.

The chain employs TRBV7-3 and TRBJ2-2; 8 bases map to TRBD1. Trimming cost V 2 bases and J 2 bases; bases outside gene matches: 4. From germline, CDR1 is SGHTA and CDR2 FQGTGA. This CDR3 spans 16 amino acids. The CDR3 loop reads CASSLQGAANTGELFF. Here the CDR3 DNA reads TGTGCCAGCAGCTTACAGGGGGCCGCCAACACCGGGGAGCTGTTTTTT.

V gene TRBV11-2 combines with J gene TRBJ1-5; no reliable D call. Looked up from germline, CDR1 is SGHAT and CDR2 is FQNNGV. The ends were cut back, 3 bases at V and 7 bases at J, with 7 bases in the middle. The CDR3 runs 12 residues. The CDR3 region has the DNA TGTGCCAGCAGCTTTACGGGGCAGCCCCAGCATTTT. It is translated as CASSFTGQPQHF.

The chain combines TRBV5-1 with TRBJ2-7, with 7 positions matching TRBD1. The CDR3 sequence is 14 residues long. The germline CDR1 and CDR2 sequences are SGHRS and YFSETQ. V was clipped by 4 bases and J by 1 base; unmatched bases: 5. The CDR3, as DNA: TGCGCCAGCAGCCCCGGACAGGCTTCCTACGAGCAGTACTTC. Its translation is CASSPGQASYEQYF.

This chain connects TRBV30 to TRBJ1-5; D is unresolved. This CDR3 is built from 13 residues. Germline loops: CDR1 GTSNPN, CDR2 SVGIG (reference sequence). V shed 1 base and J shed 4 bases, with 8 bases lying between them. CDR3 amino acids: CAWSAGINQPQHF. CDR3 nucleotide sequence: TGTGCCTGGAGTGCGGGGATTAATCAGCCCCAGCATTTT.

This chain links TRBV10-1 with TRBJ1-1; TRBD1 aligns across 9 bases. The germline CDR1 and CDR2 sequences are WNHNN and SYGVQD (reference sequence). CDR3 length equals 19 residues. The V segment lost 2 bases and the J segment 1 base; nucleotides outside the gene matches: 14. Written as DNA, the CDR3 is TGCGCCAGCAGTGAGATTCCCGGGACAGGGTCAGGGGCGAACACTGAAGCTTTCTTT. It yields the protein CASSEIPGTGSGANTEAFF.

The V call is TRBV7-9, the J call TRBJ1-2; D is undetermined. CDR3 length equals 15 residues. Between the trimmed V and J ends, which lost 2 bases and 3 bases, there was a span of 13 bases. Germline values: CDR1 SEHNR, CDR2 FQNEAQ (reference sequence). The CDR3 is CASSLLSQEYYGYTF. CDR3 coding DNA: TGTGCCAGCAGCTTACTTAGTCAGGAATACTATGGCTACACCTTC.

The genes are TRBV19 and TRBJ2-2; possibly TRBD1 for D (6 bases). Germline CDR1 and CDR2: LNHDA and SQIVND (reference sequence). There are 16 residues in the CDR3. V lost 4 bases to trimming and J lost 1 base, with 13 bases between them. Here the CDR3 reads CASSTTGYGNTGELFF. The DNA for the CDR3 is TGTGCCAGTAGTACCACAGGGTATGGGAACACCGGGGAGCTGTTTTTT.

V gene TRBV7-3 combines with J gene TRBJ2-1; 8 positions agree with TRBD2. Per germline, CDR1 SGHTA and CDR2 FQGTGA. This CDR3 is 15 amino acids long. Trimming took 3 bases from V and 2 from J; bases not matched to a gene: 3. CDR3 residues: CASSLRAGAYNEQFF. Written as DNA, the CDR3 is TGTGCCAGCAGCTTGCGAGCGGGGGCCTACAATGAGCAGTTCTTC.

This chain connects TRBV19 to TRBJ1-2; maybe TRBD1 (5 bases). V gave up 9 bases and J gave up 4 bases, with 18 bases separating them. There are 14 residues in the CDR3. CDR1 is LNHDA and CDR2 is SQIVND in the germline V gene (reference sequence). The CDR3: CARQQLDRPYGYTF. CDR3 DNA sequence: TGTGCCAGGCAACAACTCGACAGACCCTATGGCTACACCTTC.

V gene TRBV19 combines with J gene TRBJ1-2, with D maybe TRBD1 (5 bases). The CDR3 sequence is 15 residues long. Germline V gene data show CDR1 as LNHDA and CDR2 as SQIVND (reference sequence). Trimming took off 6 bases at V and 6 bases at J, with 20 bases between the two ends. CDR3 amino acids: CASREGPYLGHGYTF. CDR3 DNA sequence: TGTGCCAGTAGGGAGGGGCCTTACCTCGGCCATGGCTACACCTTC.

This sequence joins TRBV27 and TRBJ1-2; the D is unclear. CDR1 and CDR2 (germline): MNHEY, SMNVEV (reference sequence). This CDR3 region has 12 residues. V was cut by 2 bases and J by 8 bases, with 9 bases left in between. The CDR3 sequence: CASSLPIRGYTF. The CDR3, as DNA: TGTGCCAGCAGTTTACCCATCCGGGGCTACACCTTC.

The chain is built from TRBV6-5 and TRBJ1-1; 8 nucleotides align to TRBD1. Germline lookup yields CDR1 MNHEY and CDR2 SVGAGI. The ends lost 7 bases at V and 4 bases at J; junction bases unmatched: 8. The CDR3 runs 14 residues. CDR3 DNA: TGTGCCAGCACCCCAGGGGGCGCATCCACTGAAGCTTTCTTT. Protein sequence: CASTPGGASTEAFF.

V gene TRBV7-2 combines with J gene TRBJ2-7, with a weak D call TRBD1 (5 bases). The CDR3 contains 13 residues. Germline V gene lookup returns CDR1 SGHTA and CDR2 FQGNSA. The V gene lost 3 bases and the J gene lost 2 bases, with 8 bases spanning the gap. CDR3 region: CASSFDRAYEQYF. CDR3 nucleotide sequence: TGTGCCAGCAGCTTTGACAGAGCCTACGAGCAGTACTTC.

The chain uses TRBV27 and TRBJ2-7; D perhaps matches TRBD1 (6 bases). The CDR3 contains 14 residues. Germline assignment: CDR1 MNHEY and CDR2 SMNVEV (reference sequence). With 2 bases removed from V and 7 bases from J, the gap between germline ends came to 15 bases. The chain's CDR3 is CASSLQGSGREQYF. The CDR3 DNA sequence: TGTGCCAGCAGTTTACAGGGGTCGGGTCGTGAGCAGTACTTC.

The chain employs TRBV6-1 and TRBJ2-2; unclear D gene. The V end was cut by 3 bases, the J end by 3 bases, with 8 bases between. Germline loops: CDR1 MNHNS, CDR2 SASEGT. The CDR3 consists of 14 residues. The CDR3 region is CASSDLRYTGELFF. The CDR3 DNA sequence: TGTGCCAGCAGTGATTTGCGCTACACCGGGGAGCTGTTTTTT.

The V and J genes are TRBV29-1 and TRBJ2-2; TRBD1 matches 7 bases. V trimming: 4 bases; J trimming: 7 bases; junction bases outside the gene matches: 6. The CDR3 runs 13 residues. CDR1 is SQVTM and CDR2 is ANQGSEA in the germline V gene. DNA for the CDR3: TGCAGCGTTGGACAGGGAGATTACGGGGAGCTGTTTTTT. Protein sequence: CSVGQGDYGELFF.

The chain is built from TRBV6-6 and TRBJ1-1; no reliable D call. CDR1 and CDR2 from the germline V gene are MNHNY and SVGAGI (reference sequence). The CDR3 length is 16 residues. Trimming removed 8 bases at V and 0 bases at J, with 19 bases between. The CDR3 protein is CASVESLREMNTEAFF. The CDR3 bases are TGTGCCAGCGTGGAGAGCCTTAGAGAAATGAACACTGAAGCTTTCTTT.

J is TRBJ1-1 and V is TRBV9; a weak D match, TRBD1 (5 bases). Germline CDR1 and CDR2: SGDLS and YYNGEE. With 3 bases removed from V and 4 bases from J, the gap between germline ends came to 16 bases. The CDR3 runs to 15 residues. CDR3 residues: CASSGGRERGTEAFF. CDR3 nucleotide sequence: TGTGCCAGCAGCGGGGGCAGAGAGCGCGGCACTGAAGCTTTCTTT.

The J gene is TRBJ2-6, the V gene TRBV6-6; a weak D match, TRBD2 (6 bases). The CDR3 sequence is 15 residues long. Germline V lookup: CDR1 MNHNY, CDR2 SVGAGI (reference sequence). The V end was cut by 6 bases, the J end by 0 bases, with 9 bases between. CDR3 sequence (DNA): TGTGCCAGCAGCCAGGACTACTCTGGGGCCAACGTCCTGACTTTC. Translating it yields CASSQDYSGANVLTF.

This chain uses TRBV10-1 with TRBJ2-5, with D possibly TRBD1 on 5 matching bases. Trimming removed 3 bases at V and 1 base at J, with 15 bases between. The V gene's germline CDR1 is WNHNN and CDR2 SYGVQD (reference sequence). This CDR3 contains 16 residues. CDR3 region: CASSEGHPDIQETQYF. As DNA, the CDR3 is TGCGCCAGCAGTGAAGGACACCCGGATATCCAAGAGACCCAGTACTTC.

The chain recombines TRBV4-1 with TRBJ2-5; 8 bases match TRBD2. The CDR3 extends over 18 amino acids. The ends lost 2 bases at V and 5 bases at J; junction bases unmatched: 16. Germline V lookup: CDR1 MGHRA, CDR2 YSYEKL. CDR3 sequence reads: CASSQRNGLAGLVETQYF. CDR3 nucleotides: TGCGCCAGCAGCCAACGAAACGGATTAGCGGGGCTGGTGGAGACCCAGTACTTC.